The TCR beta chain under discussion was sequenced for a study of a mutant IDH1 vaccine in newly diagnosed glioma. Study summary: The treated group averaged around 40 years old and was about 60% male, approximately 40% female.

Sequencing was performed with immunoSEQ multiplex PCR; in TCRdb, only in-frame clones are kept and a portion is missing. Of just under 45,000 clones listed, around 90% are singletons. The ends were cut back, 7 bases at V and 0 bases at J, with 13 bases in the middle. The germline gives CDR1 MDHEN, CDR2 SYDVKM. The CDR3 loop spans 16 amino acids. In the case of this clone: The antigen is undetermined.

Time point indicated: week 23, last vaccination. In every dose of vaccine, 300 ug of mutant IDH1 20-mer peptide was given alongside topical imiquimod. The receptor was isolated from a man over 45 with glioma. The V gene is TRBV28, the J gene TRBJ2-6; perhaps TRBD2 as D (6 bases). Specimen: PBMCs, collected from a glioma patient whose treatment included an IDH1 peptide vaccine. CDR3 sequence (DNA): TGTGCCAGCACCTGGGGGGAGACCTCTGGGGCCAACGTCCTGACTTTC. Translation gives CASTWGETSGANVLTF.